Following are 12 T cell receptor beta chains from one sample sequenced in a study of CD8 T cells in Susac syndrome. Reverse transcription of 0.5 to 1 ug RNA was performed with random hexamers. TCRdb reprocessed the immunoSEQ multiplex PCR reads with MiXCR, giving one entry per CDR3 protein. The sample lists 200,000 or so distinct CDR3 sequences; 90% to 95% were seen once. Sequenced input: CD4+ T cells from PBMCs. The source of these receptors is a human donor with multiple sclerosis.

The chain uses TRBV15 and TRBJ2-7; 10 nucleotides match TRBD2. V dropped 0 bases and J dropped 0; count of bases not matched to a gene: 2. This CDR3 is 16 amino acids long. CDR1 LNHNV and CDR2 YYDKDF come from the germline V gene (reference sequence). The CDR3 loop reads CATSRDERGGSYEQYF. The CDR3 DNA follows: TGTGCCACCAGCAGAGACGAGCGGGGGGGCTCCTACGAGCAGTACTTC.

The chain employs TRBV20-1 and TRBJ1-2; 7 nucleotides agree with TRBD1. The CDR3 contains 13 residues. V lost 1 base and J lost 6; bases outside the gene matches: 5. The germline V gene has CDR1 DFQATT and CDR2 SNEGSKA (reference sequence). For the CDR3, the DNA is TGCAGTGCTAGAGCTCTAACAGGGGATGGCTACACCTTC. Translating gives CSARALTGDGYTF.

The chain has TRBV4-1 and TRBJ2-7, with D hard to call. Deletions cut 2 bases from V and 2 bases from J, with 13 bases between. From germline, CDR1 is MGHRA and CDR2 YSYEKL. The CDR3 runs 15 residues. The CDR3 region has the DNA TGCGCCAGCAGCCAAAGTGGTTCAGCCGCCTACGAGCAGTACTTC. Encoded protein: CASSQSGSAAYEQYF.

V is TRBV7-9 and J is TRBJ1-1, with D possibly being TRBD1 (5 bases). Trimming left V 6 bases short and J 3 bases short, with 14 bases between. Germline assignment: CDR1 SEHNR and CDR2 FQNEAQ (reference sequence). The CDR3 spans 14 residues. The CDR3 region has the DNA TGTGCCAGCAGTCAATGGGCGGGGGACACTGAAGCTTTCTTT. The encoded protein is CASSQWAGDTEAFF.

This chain joins TRBV11-1 and TRBJ1-5; a possible D gene is TRBD1 (6 bases). The CDR3 extends over 13 amino acids. The V gene lost 6 bases and the J gene lost 6 bases, with 12 bases spanning the gap. Germline loops: CDR1 SGHAT, CDR2 FQDESV (reference sequence). As DNA, the CDR3 is TGTGCCAGCAGTGGGGGGCCGGTTCAGCCCCAGCATTTT. Protein sequence: CASSGGPVQPQHF.

This clonotype was found once. This sequence joins TRBV20-1 and TRBJ2-7, with 11 bases that match TRBD2. CDR3 length: 18 amino acids. Germline V gene data show CDR1 as DFQATT and CDR2 as SNEGSKA (reference sequence). V lost 0 bases, J lost 4 bases, and 14 bases stayed unmatched. As DNA, the CDR3 is TGCAGTGCTAGAGATCACGGGTTTACTAGCGGGAGTGGTTACGAGCAGTACTTC. Its translation: CSARDHGFTSGSGYEQYF.

This chain links TRBV5-1 with TRBJ2-1, with D maybe TRBD2 (7 bases). Germline V gene sequence: CDR1 SGHRS, CDR2 YFSETQ. This CDR3 has 16 amino acids. V lost 4 bases and J lost 0, with 14 bases in between. DNA of the CDR3: TGCGCCAGCAGCCGGCGGGGGCGACCCTCCTACAATGAGCAGTTCTTC. It specifies CASSRRGRPSYNEQFF.

The chain combines TRBV5-4 with TRBJ2-1, with D perhaps TRBD1 (6 bases). Trimming stripped 4 bases from V and 6 bases from J, with 11 bases between. In germline, CDR1 is SGHNT, CDR2 YYREEE (reference sequence). The CDR3 contains 13 residues. The CDR3 DNA follows: TGTGCCAGCAGCCCCCCAGGGGTCAATGAGCAGTTCTTC. Protein: CASSPPGVNEQFF.

The V and J genes are TRBV14 and TRBJ1-1; D is undetermined. The CDR3 contains 13 residues. Germline lookup yields CDR1 SGHDN and CDR2 FVKESK. Trimming removed 0 bases from V and 0 bases from J, with 2 bases in between. CDR3 amino acids: CASSQDLNTEAFF. For the CDR3, the DNA is TGTGCCAGCAGCCAAGACCTGAACACTGAAGCTTTCTTT.

The chain combines TRBV6-5 with TRBJ2-5; D is undetermined. CDR1 and CDR2 (germline): MNHEY, SVGAGI. The CDR3 sequence is 11 residues long. V gave up 6 bases and J gave up 7 bases, with 9 bases separating them. CDR3 loop: CASSLGWTQYF. CDR3 nucleotides: TGTGCCAGCAGCTTAGGGTGGACCCAGTACTTC.

The V gene is TRBV3-1, the J gene TRBJ1-5; D uncertain. This CDR3 contains 11 residues. Germline loops: CDR1 LGHDT, CDR2 YNNKEL (reference sequence). Trimming shortened V by 4 bases and J by 9 bases, and 7 bases separated the two germline ends. The CDR3 DNA reads as TGTGCCAGCAGCCCATGGGGGCCCCAGCATTTT. Its translation is CASSPWGPQHF.

The chain joins TRBV29-1 to TRBJ1-2, with a tentative D call TRBD1 (5 bases). This CDR3 spans 12 amino acids. Looked up from germline, CDR1 is SQVTM and CDR2 is ANQGSEA. V was cut by 7 bases and J by 5 bases, with 14 bases left in between. The CDR3 protein is CSAKGNMYGYTF. In nucleotides, the CDR3 is TGCAGCGCAAAGGGGAATATGTATGGCTACACCTTC.